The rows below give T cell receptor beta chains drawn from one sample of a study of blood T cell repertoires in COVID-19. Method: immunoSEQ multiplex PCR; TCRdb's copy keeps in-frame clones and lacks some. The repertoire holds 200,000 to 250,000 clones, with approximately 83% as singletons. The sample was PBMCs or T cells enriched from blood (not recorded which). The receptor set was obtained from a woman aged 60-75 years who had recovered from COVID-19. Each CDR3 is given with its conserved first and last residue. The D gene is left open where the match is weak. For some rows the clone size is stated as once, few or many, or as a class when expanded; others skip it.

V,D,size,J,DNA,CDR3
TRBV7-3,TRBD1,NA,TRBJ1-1,TGTGCCAGCAGCAAAGGACAGGGGGGCACTGAAGCTTTCTTT,CASSKGQGGTEAFF
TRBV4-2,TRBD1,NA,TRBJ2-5,TGTGCCAGCAGCCAAAGGCAAGGGGGCTCCGAGACCCAGTACTTC,CASSQRQGGSETQYF
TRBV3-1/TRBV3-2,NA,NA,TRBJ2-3,TGTGCCAGCAGCCAAAACCGGGGATCAGATACGCAGTATTTT,CASSQNRGSDTQYF
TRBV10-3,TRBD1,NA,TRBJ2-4,TGTGCCATCAGTGACAATCCGGGACAGGGATACATTCAGTACTTC,CAISDNPGQGYIQYF
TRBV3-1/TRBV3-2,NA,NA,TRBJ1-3,TGTGCCGTCCAGACAGAATCTGGAAACACCATATATTTT,CAVQTESGNTIYF
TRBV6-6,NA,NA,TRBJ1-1,TGTGCCAGCAGCTCAGGGGCTGAAGCTTTCTTT,CASSSGAEAFF
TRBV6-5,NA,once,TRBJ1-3,TGTGCCAGCAGGTACGACAGAGGAAACACCATATATTTT,CASRYDRGNTIYF
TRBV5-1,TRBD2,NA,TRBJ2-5,TGCGCCAGCAGCCCCCGGACTAGCGGGAAAGGACAAGAGACCCAGTACTTC,CASSPRTSGKGQETQYF
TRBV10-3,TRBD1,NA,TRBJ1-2,TGTGCCATCAGTGAGTCTAGGGACAGGAGGGGGTCTGGCTACACCTTC,CAISESRDRRGSGYTF
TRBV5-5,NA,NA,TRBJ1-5,TGTGCCAGCAGCCGCCGCAGCGATCAGCCCCAGCATTTT,CASSRRSDQPQHF
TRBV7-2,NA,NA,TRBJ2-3,TGTGCCAGCAGCTTAGATCATAGAGGGGATACGCAGTATTTT,CASSLDHRGDTQYF
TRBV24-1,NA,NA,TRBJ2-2,TGTGCCACCAGTGATCACCAGGGGTACGGCACCGGGGAGCTGTTTTTT,CATSDHQGYGTGELFF
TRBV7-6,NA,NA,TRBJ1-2,TGTGCCAGCAGCCCACAGGGCGACTATGGCTACACCTTC,CASSPQGDYGYTF
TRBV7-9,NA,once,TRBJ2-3,TGTGCCAGCAGCCTGGGGAGCGGGAGCACAGATACGCAGTATTTT,CASSLGSGSTDTQYF
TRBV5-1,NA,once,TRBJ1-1,TGCGCCAGCAGCTTGGCCACGACAGCTCTGTATGAAGCTTTCTTT,CASSLATTALYEAFF
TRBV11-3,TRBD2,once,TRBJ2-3,TGTGCCAGCAGCTTAGTCGGGGGGACAGATACGCAGTATTTT,CASSLVGGTDTQYF
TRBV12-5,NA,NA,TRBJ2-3,TGTGCTAGTGGTTTGTTGGGGCGGACGGCGGATACGCAGTATTTT,CASGLLGRTADTQYF
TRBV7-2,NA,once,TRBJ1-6,TGTGCCAGCAGCTTAAATTCGCTGAGCTCCTATAATTCACCCCTCCACTTT,CASSLNSLSSYNSPLHF
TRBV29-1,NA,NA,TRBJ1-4,TGCAGCGTTGCAGGACTTAATGAAAAACTGTTTTTT,CSVAGLNEKLFF
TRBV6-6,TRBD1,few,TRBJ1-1,TGTGCCAGCATTCGAAAGACAGGGACCGTCGGAAACACTGAAGCTTTCTTT,CASIRKTGTVGNTEAFF
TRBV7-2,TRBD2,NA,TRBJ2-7,TGTGCCAGCACGGTGACTAGCGGGACCTACGAGCAGTACTTC,CASTVTSGTYEQYF
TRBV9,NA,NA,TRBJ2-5,TGTGCCAGCAGCGTAGATCCCAGGGCGGGGGAGACCCAGTACTTC,CASSVDPRAGETQYF
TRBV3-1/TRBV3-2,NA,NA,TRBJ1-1,TGTGCCAGCAGCCAAGATAGATCGGCAGCCGGCAGGACTTTCTTT,CASSQDRSAAGRTFF
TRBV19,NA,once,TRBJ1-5,TGTGCCAGTAGTAACCAGGGACTCCAGAATCAGCCCCAGCATTTT,CASSNQGLQNQPQHF
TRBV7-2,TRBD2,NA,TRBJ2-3,TGTGCCAGCAGCTCCCTAGCGGGGGGAGGCACAGATACGCAGTATTTT,CASSSLAGGGTDTQYF
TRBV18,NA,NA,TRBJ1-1,TGTGCCAGCTCACCAAGACAGGTTAACACTGAAGCTTTCTTT,CASSPRQVNTEAFF
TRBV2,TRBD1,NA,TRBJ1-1,TGTGCCAGCAGGGAGGGACAGGGGAACCTGAACACTGAAGCTTTCTTT,CASREGQGNLNTEAFF
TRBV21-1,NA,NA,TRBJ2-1,TGTGCCAGCAGCAAAGCAGTTTTTCGGTCACGGGATTTGGGCTCCTACAATGAGCAGTTCTTC,CASSKAVFRSRDLGSYNEQFF
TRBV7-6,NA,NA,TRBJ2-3,TGTGCCAGCAGCTTAGTCAGGGTCGCAGATACGCAGTATTTT,CASSLVRVADTQYF
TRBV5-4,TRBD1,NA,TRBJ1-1,TGTGCCAGCAGCCCCCCGGGACAGGCTTCAGACACTGAAGCTTTCTTT,CASSPPGQASDTEAFF
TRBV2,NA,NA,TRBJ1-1,TGTGCCAGCAGACAGACAGAAAACACTGAAGCTTTCTTT,CASRQTENTEAFF